This TCR beta chain appears in the sequencing data of a study of T-cell memory formation after mild COVID-19. The wider study: Largely, the TCR clusters proved donor specific.

The CDR3 loop spans 13 amino acids. Trimming removed 2 bases from V and 3 bases from J, with 7 bases in between. CDR1 and CDR2 from the germline V gene are SEHNR and FQNEAQ (reference sequence). TCRdb re-analysed the 5' RACE reads in MiXCR, keeping a single row per CDR3 protein. The table lists about 310,000 distinct CDR3 sequences, 15% to 20% of them singletons. The sequencing sample was made of PBMCs or a T cell subset sorted from them (not recorded which). The chain uses TRBV7-9 and TRBJ1-1; D unclear. The TCR was taken from a man aged 18 to 29 who had mild COVID-19 (a few samples of this study predate the infection). Cell type and time point are not known. The CDR3 loop reads CASSLWRDTEAFF. The CDR3 nucleotides read TGTGCCAGCAGCTTATGGAGGGACACTGAAGCTTTCTTT.